This entry lists 21 T cell receptor beta chains sequenced from one sample in a study of breast tumors, draining lymph nodes, adjacent tissues. TCRdb re-analysed the multiplex PCR reads in MiXCR, keeping a single row per CDR3 protein. The sample has about 200,000 distinct CDR3 sequences; 31% are singletons. Axillary draining lymph nodes of breast cancer patients supplied the node samples. Sequenced: axillary lymph node tissue. Every receptor here comes from a female donor with breast cancer. Some clones in this sample may be carry-over from other donors' samples.

The chain links TRBV20-1 to TRBJ2-2, with TRBD2 identical over 13 bases. The trim removed 0 bases at V and 5 bases at J, leaving 12 bases unmatched. CDR1 and CDR2 from the germline V gene are DFQATT and SNEGSKA (reference sequence). The CDR3 has 19 amino acids. The CDR3 spells CSARERTSGRRLGTGELFF. CDR3 coding DNA: TGCAGTGCTAGAGAGAGGACTAGCGGGAGAAGGTTAGGGACCGGGGAGCTGTTTTTT.

This clonotype was found a few times. This may stem from a read error, because a much larger clone lies one nucleotide away. The V gene is TRBV5-1, the J gene TRBJ2-1; 7 bases agree with TRBD1. CDR3 length: 14 residues. The V gene's germline CDR1 is SGHRS and CDR2 YFSETQ. V lost 4 bases, J lost 6 bases, and 7 bases stayed unmatched. The CDR3 here is CASSPGDRGNEQFF. CDR3 in DNA: TGCGCCAGCAGCCCCGGGGACAGAGGCAATGAGCAGTTCTTC.

The chain uses TRBV7-2 and TRBJ1-5; D ambiguous. The germline V gene has CDR1 SGHTA and CDR2 FQGNSA. The CDR3 is made up of 11 amino acids. V was pared by 8 bases and J by 11 bases, with 13 bases between. Here the CDR3 reads CASAKTETQHF. The CDR3 coding sequence is TGTGCCAGCGCCAAGACGGAGACCCAGCATTTT. Using reference TRBV7-2 and TRBJ1-5 for the parts outside the CDR3, the full variable domain is GAGVSQSPSNKVTEKGKDVELRCDPISGHTALYWYRQSLGQGLEFLIYFQGNSAPDKSGLPSDRFSAERTGGSVSTLTIQRTQQEDSAVYLCASAKTETQHFGDGTRLSIL.

The chain employs TRBV20-1 and TRBJ2-7, with a possible D match to TRBD2 (7 bases). V dropped 6 bases and J dropped 5 bases, with 23 bases sitting between them. The germline V gene encodes CDR1 DFQATT and CDR2 SNEGSKA (reference sequence). The CDR3 is 15 amino acids. The CDR3 nucleotides are TGCAGTGCCGTCCTAGGGACGGGGGGCTTCGACGAGCAGTACTTC. This sequence encodes CSAVLGTGGFDEQYF.

CDR3 nucleotides: TGTGCCAGCAGTGGCCTCTACAGGACCTACGAGCAGTACTTC. Protein product: CASSGLYRTYEQYF. The chain combines TRBV2 with TRBJ2-7; tentative D call: TRBD1 (5 bases). The CDR3 length is 14 residues. Trimming cost V 4 bases and J 2 bases, with 12 bases left between them. CDR1 is SNHLY and CDR2 is FYNNEI in the germline V gene.

This clonotype was recorded at least ten times. The chain couples TRBV3-1 to TRBJ2-2; D is undetermined. V lost 2 bases to trimming and J lost 6 bases, with 1 base between them. The length of the CDR3 is 11 residues. Germline V gene data show CDR1 as LGHDT and CDR2 as YNNKEL (reference sequence). CDR3 residues: CASSQSGELFF. As DNA, the CDR3 is TGTGCCAGCAGCCAATCCGGGGAGCTGTTTTTT. The full variable domain, its missing parts supplied by reference TRBV3-1 and TRBJ2-2, is DTAVSQTPKYLVTQMGNDKSIKCEQNLGHDTMYWYKQDSKKFLKIMFSYNNKELIINETVPNRFSPKSPDKAHLNLHINSLELGDSAVYFCASSQSGELFFGEGSRLTVL.

This clonotype was seen repeatedly, ten times or more. This sequence joins TRBV6-6 and TRBJ2-3, with 13 nucleotides matching TRBD2. Germline CDR1 is MNHNY and CDR2 is SVGAGI (reference sequence). J gave up 4 bases and V 7 bases, and 5 bases lay outside the gene matches. The CDR3 sequence is 15 residues long. The CDR3 reads CASTPGTSGADTQYF. CDR3 DNA: TGTGCCAGCACCCCCGGGACTAGCGGGGCAGATACGCAGTATTTT.

This clonotype was counted many times. The chain joins TRBV7-2 to TRBJ1-2, with D uncertain. Germline loops: CDR1 SGHTA, CDR2 FQGNSA. V was pared by 1 base and J by 3 bases, with 12 bases between. The CDR3 loop spans 15 amino acids. The CDR3 loop reads CASSLEAGDYYGYTF. As DNA, the CDR3 is TGTGCCAGCAGCTTAGAGGCAGGCGATTACTATGGCTACACCTTC.

This clonotype was observed many times. The rearrangement uses TRBV7-9 and TRBJ2-5; 9 bases align to TRBD2. Germline V gene sequence: CDR1 SEHNR, CDR2 FQNEAQ (reference sequence). The V and J ends lost 1 base and 4 bases, in that order; junction bases with no gene match: 4. The CDR3 is made up of 15 amino acids. CDR3 in amino acids: CASSLVAGGRETQYF. The CDR3 DNA reads as TGTGCCAGCAGCTTAGTTGCGGGAGGGCGAGAGACCCAGTACTTC.

In its sample, this clonotype was seen many times. The V call is TRBV19, the J call TRBJ2-1, with 9 positions matching TRBD2. Trimming cost V 5 bases and J 2 bases; bases outside gene matches: 7. The CDR3 spans 16 residues. The germline gives CDR1 LNHDA, CDR2 SQIVND (reference sequence). CDR3 coding DNA: TGTGCCAGTAGTTCTGGGACTAGCCTGGCCTACAATGAGCAGTTCTTC. This gives the protein CASSSGTSLAYNEQFF.

Ten or more counts support this clonotype. The genes are TRBV7-3 and TRBJ2-2, with D possibly called TRBD1 or TRBD2 (6 bases each). CDR1 is SGHTA, CDR2 FQGTGA, per germline. The CDR3 covers 13 residues. V was shortened by 8 bases and J by 6 bases, with 13 bases between the two germline ends. The CDR3 region has the DNA TGTGCCAGCGGAGTGGGGGGCTCCGGGGAGCTGTTTTTT. This codes for CASGVGGSGELFF.

Ten or more counts support this clonotype. The chain couples TRBV5-1 to TRBJ2-7, with TRBD2 identical over 9 bases. The germline gives CDR1 SGHRS, CDR2 YFSETQ. This CDR3 has 15 amino acids. J was trimmed by 6 bases and V by 4 bases; bases with no gene match: 11. The CDR3 sequence: CASSPTTSGTGEQYF. CDR3 nucleotides: TGCGCCAGCAGCCCGACGACTAGCGGAACTGGCGAGCAGTACTTC.

This clonotype showed up just a few times. Just one base apart from a much larger clone, this may be a read error. The chain combines TRBV20-1 with TRBJ2-7, with 10 bases identical to TRBD2. V lost 3 bases and J lost 6; bases outside the gene matches: 8. Germline CDR1 is DFQATT and CDR2 is SNEGSKA (reference sequence). This CDR3 is built from 14 residues. The CDR3 DNA reads as TGCAGTGCTAGCAGCGGGGGGGCGATTTCCGAGCAGTACTTC. Translated: CSASSGGAISEQYF.

The chain combines TRBV7-3 with TRBJ2-5; 9 bases map to TRBD2. From germline, CDR1 is SGHTA and CDR2 FQGTGA. This CDR3 contains 15 residues. Germline trimming cut 2 bases from V and 4 bases from J; bases unmatched to any gene: 5. CDR3 nucleotide sequence: TGTGCCAGCAGCTTAGCGTGGCGGGAGGGAGAGACCCAGTACTTC. Its translation: CASSLAWREGETQYF.

This clonotype appeared many times. The V gene is TRBV7-2, the J gene TRBJ2-5, with TRBD1 matching 7 bases. The trim removed 6 bases at V and 5 bases at J, leaving 9 bases unmatched. CDR1 and CDR2 (germline): SGHTA, FQGNSA. The CDR3 contains 14 residues. CDR3 nucleotides: TGTGCCAGCAGGCCCACAGGGGTACCGGAGACCCAGTACTTC. It codes for CASRPTGVPETQYF. The variable domain in full, with the rest retrieved from reference TRBV7-2 and TRBJ2-5, is GAGVSQSPSNKVTEKGKDVELRCDPISGHTALYWYRQSLGQGLEFLIYFQGNSAPDKSGLPSDRFSAERTGGSVSTLTIQRTQQEDSAVYLCASRPTGVPETQYFGPGTRLLVL.

This clonotype was seen just once. The chain uses TRBV12-3 or TRBV12-4 and TRBJ2-2; D possibly matches TRBD1 or TRBD2 (6 bases each). The CDR3 has 15 residues. Deletions cut 3 bases from V and 3 bases from J, with 11 bases between. The CDR3 here is CASSFAGHYTGELFF. CDR3 in DNA: TGTGCCAGCAGTTTCGCGGGACACTACACCGGGGAGCTGTTTTTT.

This clonotype was recorded only once. The rearrangement joins TRBV7-9 to TRBJ2-7, with a weak D call TRBD2 (6 bases). Germline CDR1 reads SEHNR; CDR2 reads FQNEAQ (reference sequence). CDR3 length: 14 residues. V lost 6 bases to trimming and J lost 2 bases, with 14 bases between them. The CDR3 DNA reads TGTGCCAGCAGAACGGGACGCGGGACCTACGAGCAGTACTTC. Translation: CASRTGRGTYEQYF.

Many counts were recorded for this clonotype. The rearrangement joins TRBV19 to TRBJ2-3; D remains unclear. From germline, CDR1 is LNHDA and CDR2 SQIVND (reference sequence). The CDR3 consists of 13 residues. V lost 4 bases and J 8 bases, leaving 13 bases between the germline ends. The CDR3 loop reads CASSTRAWGTQYF. The CDR3 nucleotides read TGTGCCAGTAGTACGCGCGCATGGGGTACGCAGTATTTT. The complete variable domain, with remaining parts taken from reference TRBV19 and TRBJ2-3, reads DGGITQSPKYLFRKEGQNVTLSCEQNLNHDAMYWYRQDPGQGLRLIYYSQIVNDFQKGDIAEGYSVSREKKESFPLTVTSAQKNPTAFYLCASSTRAWGTQYFGPGTRLTVL.

This clonotype was found many times. V gene TRBV7-9 combines with J gene TRBJ1-2; the D is unclear. Germline V gene sequence: CDR1 SEHNR, CDR2 FQNEAQ (reference sequence). V lost 8 bases to trimming and J lost 4 bases, with 11 bases between them. The CDR3 is 12 residues long. CDR3 sequence: CASENGSYGYTF. For the CDR3, the DNA is TGTGCCAGCGAGAATGGCAGCTATGGCTACACCTTC. Variable domain in full (rest from reference TRBV7-9 and TRBJ1-2): DTGVSQNPRHKITKRGQNVTFRCDPISEHNRLYWYRQTLGQGPEFLTYFQNEAQLEKSRLLSDRFSAERPKGSFSTLEIQRTEQGDSAMYLCASENGSYGYTFGSGTRLTVV.

Comments on this clonotype: At one boundary the junction diverges from the germline segment, which might be a read error. The chain has TRBV4-3 and TRBJ2-7; D ambiguous. The CDR3 totals 14 residues. Per the germline V gene, CDR1 is LGHNA and CDR2 is YSLEER. CDR3 in DNA: TGCGCCGGCAGCCAGCCTTGGGCGACCTACGAGCAGTACTTC. Amino acids: CAGSQPWATYEQYF.

This clonotype was seen many times. The gene calls are TRBV7-2 and TRBJ2-5, with TRBD2 matching 11 bases. V shed 5 bases and J 5 bases; nucleotides not matched to a gene: 4. This CDR3 is built from 14 residues. Germline CDR1 SGHTA, CDR2 FQGNSA. The CDR3 sequence is CASSRSGRGETQYF. The CDR3 nucleotides are TGTGCCAGCAGCCGTAGCGGGAGGGGGGAGACCCAGTACTTC.